Presented here are 3 T cell receptor beta chains from one specimen sequenced in a study of CD8+ T cells in alopecia areata. Sequencing relied on a cDNA template that was reverse transcribed from extracted RNA. Sequencing used immunoSEQ multiplex PCR; TCRdb keeps in-frame clones, though not all of them. The sample records a few hundred thousand clones, roughly 44% being singletons. Indicated treatment: oral pan-JAK inhibitor, 5-10 mg twice daily. The sequencing used CD4+ T cells sorted from blood, collected between weeks 36 and 40, from a patient treated with tofacitinib. The receptors were gathered from a human donor with alopecia areata.

This rearrangement joins TRBV12-2 to TRBJ2-2; TRBD1 is taken as the D call from the table, unchecked against the DNA. TRBV12-2 is designated a pseudogene. This CDR3 region has 13 residues. This CDR3 reads CASRYQGAGELFF. DNA of the CDR3: TGTGCAAGTCGCTACCAGGGCGCCGGGGAGCTGTTTTTT.

There are a few counts of this clone. The same CDR3 also results from other DNA sequences found in this sample. This chain connects TRBV6-6 to TRBJ2-7, with TRBD1 matching 7 bases. Germline V CDR1 and CDR2: MNHNY, SVGAGI (reference sequence). J was trimmed by 3 bases and V by 6 bases; bases with no gene match: 8. There are 14 residues in the CDR3. The CDR3 here is CASSSWDRGYEQYF. For the CDR3, the DNA is TGTGCCAGCAGCTCCTGGGACAGAGGCTACGAGCAGTACTTC.

The rearrangement joins TRBV15 to TRBJ1-2; weak D call: TRBD1 (5 bases). CDR1 and CDR2 from the germline V gene are LNHNV and YYDKDF (reference sequence). This CDR3 is 16 amino acids long. V was trimmed by 1 base and J by 8 bases, leaving 20 bases between them. CDR3 sequence reads: CATSRVDGHPSRGYTF. The CDR3 region has the DNA TGTGCCACCAGCAGAGTTGACGGACACCCAAGCAGAGGCTACACCTTC.